The clone carrying this T cell receptor beta chain appeared a single time. This sample is part of a study of shared clonotypes between healthy human individuals. As for the study in general: The composition of the donors was a couple of women and a few men aged 18 to 49.

Positive CCR7 selection of CD45RO-negative cells yielded the naive CD8 cells, and terminally differentiated effector memory CD45RA+ cells were excluded. The germline CDR1 and CDR2 sequences are PRHDT and FYEKMQ (reference sequence). V was pared by 5 bases and J by 2 bases, with 16 bases between. This CDR3 region has 16 residues. Repertoires were generated with immunoSEQ multiplex PCR, while TCRdb's copy carries only in-frame clones and drops some. The profile shows roughly 2,000,000 clones, over 85% of them singletons. This chain connects TRBV13 to TRBJ2-1, with D possibly TRBD2 on 7 matching bases. This clonotype originated in a man aged 18 to 29 in good health. Some clones in this sample may be carry-over from other donors' samples. The sequencing sample was made of naive CD8+ T cells from PBMCs. The CDR3 spells CASSPRGLAAYNEQFF. In DNA form, the CDR3 reads TGTGCCAGCAGCCCCCGGGGGCTAGCGGCCTACAATGAGCAGTTCTTC.